Listed here is a single T cell receptor (beta chain). Its antigen is currently not known. Per-base quality was not reported, and no clone a single base away is much larger than it. These data belong to a study of blood T cells in healthy people across ages (dated by TCRdb to between 2015 and 2017). The study in broad terms: In model experiments, template switching captured roughly one uniquely barcoded TCR beta cDNA molecule for every two T cells. Using the same blood draw, the study looked at two additional independent replicas of 1 million unique cDNA reads for two donors, one aged 18 to 30 and the other aged 80 or older. To avoid experimental bias, donors of different ages were randomly spread across the sequencing lanes. Age-related changes in TCR beta repertoire diversity were measured in the study by deep sequencing normalized with unique cDNA molecular identifiers. Donors were grouped into four age groups: young (average about 15 years), middle-aged (roughly 38), aged (roughly 67) and long-lived (about 90). The full study reports these points: Total diversity estimates from one million sequenced T cells were considered lower bounds and underestimates. Since profiling was done on bulk unsorted PBMCs, naive and antigen-experienced compartments could not be conclusively compared. There was a strong correlation between observed TCR beta diversity and the percentage of naive T cells measured by flow cytometry. The long-lived group showed more naive CD4+ T cells, fewer expanded clones and increased TCR diversity than the aged group, suggesting age selection. Because donor CMV infection status was unknown, age-related changes in expanded clonotypes were potentially confounded. As age increased, observed TCR beta diversity per million T cells dropped in a roughly linear way, and a significant reduction was already evident by age 40.

The protocol used for the library was 5' RACE. Sequencing relied on an Illumina HiSeq 2500. A second PCR of about 6 to 11 cycles was run with a J-beta primer mix and a sample-barcoded 5' primer. A template-switch 5' adaptor carrying 12 random nucleotides introduced a unique molecular identifier onto each TCR beta cDNA molecule. Each sample yielded at least 3 million CDR3-containing paired-end reads. The Mint cDNA synthesis kit, primed by a TRBC-specific oligonucleotide, was used to synthesize first-strand cDNA from all RNA. All cDNA was treated with uracil-DNA glycosylase and then went through a first 18-cycle PCR with the universal primers M1SS and BC2_uni_R. The published analysis was carried out like this. For normalization, 1 million high-quality reads, each with a distinct molecular identifier, were randomly selected from each sample. Instead of being binned into consensus sequences, reads that shared molecular identifiers were thrown out. MiTCR, run with a Q25 quality threshold and the strictest error-elimination algorithm, handled CDR3 identification, clonotype clustering and error correction. Lower-bound total TCR beta diversity was estimated with a nonparametric unseen species model using Euler transformation. TCRdb reprocessed the public reads (quality trimming at Q25 with fastp, clone calling with MiXCR) and kept in-frame beta chains. Merged by CDR3 protein, the rows form single entries marked with the most common genes and DNA. TCRdb, not the authors, supplied the V and J calls. The sample contains about 1.5 million distinct CDR3 sequences, 42% of them found a single time. 7% to 9.5% of the sample belongs to the ten largest clones.

The donors were 40 or so Caucasian individuals from Russia, aged roughly 6 to 95 years, who were systemically healthy. Each donor gave around 9.8 milliliters of peripheral blood, collected into EDTA-treated Vacutainer tubes. Ficoll-Paque density-gradient centrifugation was used to isolate PBMCs, with at least 6 million obtained per sample. Trizol reagent was used to extract total RNA from the PBMCs, yielding at least 6 micrograms per sample. The percentages of naive CD45RAhigh/CD27high T cells were determined by flow cytometry on a PBMC aliquot from every donor. Sequencing was carried out using blood. This receptor was taken from a woman younger than 30 in good health.

The nucleotide sequence reads as follows: TGTGCCAGCAGCTTAGATCTTACAGGGGGCCATGGCTACACCTTC. Its translation is CASSLDLTGGHGYTF. The rearrangement joined TRBV11-2 to TRBJ1-2, with TRBD1 matching 9 junction bases. Relative to germline, V is missing 0 bases and J is missing 6 bases, with 5 bases of the junction outside any gene match. The CDR3 runs 15 residues from the cysteine to the phenylalanine. Only CDR3 DNA is held: 45 bases, read in frame from base 1. The CDR1 and CDR2 encoded by the germline V gene are SGHAT and FQNNGV.